This is a list of T cell receptor beta chains from one sample in a study of shared T cell receptors in the human thymus. The method was immunoSEQ multiplex PCR; TCRdb's version includes in-frame clones alone and lacks a portion of them. Seen here are approximately 760,000 clones, over 75% observed once, and the top ten hold 0.008% to 0.011%. These sequences were also reported in another study, on human thymus T cells.

Sequencing was carried out using thymocytes. The receptors were gathered from a girl less than two years old with a congenital heart defect. The CDR3 runs from the conserved cysteine through the conserved F or W. A D gene is named only where the DNA matches it firmly. A row's size may be missing; if present it is once, few, many or a size class.

J | V | size | D | CDR3 | DNA
TRBJ1-2 | TRBV18 | once | - | CASSQRVAGENYGYTF | TGTGCCAGCTCTCAACGAGTGGCAGGGGAAAACTATGGCTACACCTTC
TRBJ1-2 | TRBV5-1 | few | TRBD1 | CASSPDRGYGYTF | TGCGCCAGCAGCCCCGACAGGGGCTATGGCTACACCTTC
TRBJ1-1 | TRBV7-3 | - | - | CASSYKMTVPLEAFF | TGTGCCAGCAGCTATAAAATGACAGTACCGCTAGAAGCTTTCTTT
TRBJ2-7 | TRBV28 | - | TRBD2 | CASRSSGGSSYEQYF | TGTGCCAGCAGGTCCAGCGGGGGAAGCTCCTACGAGCAGTACTTC
TRBJ1-3 | TRBV30 | - | - | CAWTPGHSGNTIYF | TGTGCCTGGACTCCGGGACACTCTGGAAACACCATATATTTT
TRBJ2-1 | TRBV29-1 | - | TRBD1 | CSVLPRDSLFRVGQFF | TGCAGCGTTCTACCCCGGGACAGCCTTTTTCGTGTGGGGCAGTTCTTC
TRBJ2-7 | TRBV27 | - | - | CASSLSPGSNEQYF | TGTGCCAGCAGTTTATCGCCAGGGTCGAACGAGCAGTACTTC
TRBJ2-3 | TRBV19 | - | TRBD2 | CASSIGRGAIPGTDTQYF | TGTGCCAGTAGTATTGGGCGGGGGGCGATCCCTGGCACAGATACGCAGTATTTT
TRBJ1-1 | TRBV5-1 | - | TRBD1 | CASSLALPGQRNTEAFF | TGCGCCAGCAGCTTGGCGTTACCGGGACAGAGGAACACTGAAGCTTTCTTT
TRBJ1-1 | TRBV11-2 | - | - | CASSLDEAGPGHTEAFF | TGTGCCAGCAGCTTAGATGAGGCGGGACCGGGTCACACTGAAGCTTTCTTT
TRBJ2-5 | TRBV4-3 | - | TRBD2 | CASSPYLSGGHAETQYF | TGCGCCAGCAGCCCGTACCTTTCGGGGGGGCATGCGGAGACCCAGTACTTC
TRBJ2-7 | TRBV5-8 | once | - | CASSETQRRRTYEQYF | TGTGCCAGCAGCGAGACACAGAGAAGGAGGACCTACGAGCAGTACTTC
TRBJ2-2 | TRBV11-3 | - | TRBD2 | CASSSPSLAGEKVGTGELFF | TGTGCCAGCAGCTCACCAAGTCTAGCGGGGGAAAAGGTGGGCACCGGGGAGCTGTTTTTT
TRBJ1-4 | TRBV6-5 | - | - | CASSPRSGGDEKLFF | TGTGCCAGCAGTCCTCGTTCGGGAGGGGATGAAAAACTGTTTTTT
TRBJ2-3 | TRBV7-2 | - | TRBD2 | CASSLGTSGVCGTDTQYF | TGTGCCAGCAGTCTAGGGACTAGCGGGGTGTGCGGCACAGATACGCAGTATTTT
TRBJ2-3 | TRBV9 | - | - | CASSGMHRNTDTQYF | TGTGCCAGCAGCGGAATGCACAGGAACACAGATACGCAGTATTTT
TRBJ2-1 | TRBV15 | - | TRBD1 | CATSTKTGISYNEQFF | TGTGCCACCAGCACAAAGACAGGGATTTCCTACAATGAGCAGTTCTTC
TRBJ2-5 | TRBV2 | - | TRBD2 | CASSTDAGGQPETQYF | TGTGCCAGCAGTACGGACGCGGGAGGACAGCCGGAGACCCAGTACTTC
TRBJ1-3 | TRBV7-6 | - | - | CASSFIVFGHPGNTIYF | TGTGCCAGCAGCTTCATAGTGTTTGGGCACCCTGGAAACACCATATATTTT
TRBJ2-7 | TRBV19 | - | - | CASSIDRGYEQYF | TGTGCCAGTAGTATAGACAGGGGCTACGAGCAGTACTTC
TRBJ2-1 | TRBV19 | - | - | CASHAAGMTLNEQFF | TGTGCCAGCCATGCGGCCGGTATGACTCTCAATGAGCAGTTCTTC
TRBJ1-5 | TRBV14 | - | - | CASSQRGQPQHF | TGTGCCAGCAGCCAACGGGGTCAGCCCCAGCATTTT
TRBJ2-1 | TRBV6-1 | - | TRBD2 | CASRGGRGNYNEQFF | TGTGCCAGCAGGGGAGGGCGTGGGAACTACAATGAGCAGTTCTTC
TRBJ2-1 | TRBV7-9 | - | TRBD1 | CASSLEVTGTDSSYNEQFF | TGTGCCAGCAGCTTAGAGGTCACCGGGACAGATAGCTCCTACAATGAGCAGTTCTTC
TRBJ2-3 | TRBV9 | - | TRBD2 | CASSVHSGGGTDTQYF | TGTGCCAGCAGCGTCCATAGCGGGGGGGGCACAGATACGCAGTATTTT
TRBJ1-2 | TRBV7-9 | - | TRBD1 | CASSSGTGRDYGYTF | TGTGCCAGCAGTAGTGGGACAGGGCGAGACTATGGCTACACCTTC
TRBJ2-5 | TRBV28 | - | - | CASSFLEEETQYF | TGTGCCAGCAGTTTTCTGGAGGAAGAGACCCAGTACTTC
TRBJ1-1 | TRBV27 | - | - | CASRTATNTEAFF | TGTGCCAGCAGGACAGCTACGAACACTGAAGCTTTCTTT
TRBJ1-5 | TRBV5-8 | - | - | CASTLNSNQPQHF | TGTGCCAGCACCCTAAACTCTAATCAGCCCCAGCATTTT
TRBJ1-5 | TRBV27 | - | TRBD1 | CASRQGSGNQPQHF | TGTGCCAGCAGACAGGGGTCGGGCAATCAGCCCCAGCATTTT
TRBJ2-5 | TRBV7-9 | few | TRBD1 | CASSFSGQGQSVETQYF | TGTGCCAGCAGCTTTAGTGGACAGGGCCAGTCGGTAGAGACCCAGTACTTC